Presented here are 19 T cell receptor beta chains from one specimen sequenced in a study of T cell responses to AZD1222 COVID-19 vaccine. TCRdb's copy holds only in-frame clones and misses some; the assay was immunoSEQ multiplex PCR. The table has about 150,000 clones, 92% seen once. Sample: peripheral blood, taken on day 0 of AZD1222 vaccination. These receptors originate from an adult in good health.

The rearrangement uses TRBV19 and TRBJ2-7; TRBD2 matches at 13 bases. The CDR3 is made up of 17 amino acids. Germline CDR1 LNHDA, CDR2 SQIVND (reference sequence). J gave up 4 bases and V 5 bases, and 11 bases lay outside the gene matches. The CDR3 region is CASSPRTSGRGRYEQYF. CDR3 in DNA: TGTGCCAGTAGTCCCCGGACTAGCGGGAGAGGACGATACGAGCAGTACTTC.

In its sample, this clone was seen once. The V call is TRBV7-3, the J call TRBJ2-2, with TRBD2 as a possible D gene (6 bases). Germline V CDR1 and CDR2: SGHTA, FQGTGA. CDR3 length equals 15 residues. Between the trimmed V and J ends, which lost 5 bases and 0 bases, there was a span of 10 bases. In DNA, the CDR3 is TGTGCCAGCAGCCGGGAGTCCGCGAACACCGGGGAGCTGTTTTTT. Protein sequence: CASSRESANTGELFF.

The V call is TRBV5-1, the J call TRBJ2-5, with 11 nucleotides matching TRBD2. V lost 4 bases and J lost 1; bases outside the gene matches: 9. Germline loops: CDR1 SGHRS, CDR2 YFSETQ. There are 17 residues in the CDR3. The CDR3 sequence is CASSPTVGLAAQETQYF. For the CDR3, the DNA is TGCGCCAGCAGCCCGACGGTGGGACTAGCGGCCCAAGAGACCCAGTACTTC. Looking up the rest from reference TRBV5-1 and TRBJ2-5 gives the full variable domain: KAGVTQTPRYLIKTRGQQVTLSCSPISGHRSVSWYQQTPGQGLQFLFEYFSETQRNKGNFPGRFSGRQFSNSRSEMNVSTLELGDSALYLCASSPTVGLAAQETQYFGPGTRLLVL.

The V and J genes are TRBV11-2 and TRBJ1-6; unclear D gene. The germline CDR1 and CDR2 sequences are SGHAT and FQNNGV. V gave up 5 bases and J gave up 10 bases, with 12 bases separating them. CDR3 length: 13 residues. This CDR3 reads CASSPSGGSPLHF. The CDR3 DNA follows: TGTGCCAGCAGCCCTAGTGGCGGATCACCCCTCCACTTT.

The V and J genes are TRBV3-1 (or the pseudogene TRBV3-2) and TRBJ1-3; D unresolved. This CDR3 region has 18 residues. V was shortened by 2 bases and J by 0 bases, with 17 bases between the two germline ends. From germline, CDR1 is LGHDT and CDR2 YNNKEL (reference sequence). The chain's CDR3 is CASSQKPPVPDSGNTIYF. The CDR3, as DNA: TGTGCCAGCAGCCAAAAACCCCCCGTGCCAGACTCTGGAAACACCATATATTTT.

The chain carries TRBV10-2 and TRBJ2-7; D unresolved. Germline V gene sequence: CDR1 WSHSY, CDR2 SAAADI. V lost 6 bases, J lost 6 bases, and 9 bases lay in between. CDR3 length: 11 amino acids. The CDR3 region is CASSPFGEQYF. The CDR3 bases are TGCGCCAGCAGCCCGTTTGGCGAGCAGTACTTC.

The V gene is TRBV5-6, the J gene TRBJ2-5, with D perhaps being TRBD1 or TRBD2 (5 bases each). V lost 1 base and J lost 5, with 6 bases in between. The CDR3 loop spans 12 amino acids. The germline V gene has CDR1 SGHDT and CDR2 YYEEEE. The CDR3 nucleotides are TGTGCCAGCAGCTTGCGGGGCGAGACCCAGTACTTC. Its translation: CASSLRGETQYF.

The V call is TRBV28, the J call TRBJ1-4; D is possibly TRBD1 (6 bases). This CDR3 comprises 13 residues. The germline gives CDR1 MDHEN, CDR2 SYDVKM. Trimming cost V 7 bases and J 11 bases, with 17 bases left between them. CDR3 DNA: TGTGCCAGCACCCCCGGGGGGCTCGAGAAACTGTTTTTT. Encoded protein: CASTPGGLEKLFF.

Of note for this clone: Other nucleotide sequences from this sample produce the same CDR3. This chain joins TRBV29-1 and TRBJ1-1; D uncertain. This CDR3 has 14 residues. CDR1 is SQVTM, CDR2 ANQGSEA, per germline. V gave up 6 bases and J gave up 0 bases, with 14 bases separating them. The DNA of the CDR3 is TGCAGCGTGCAAGGGAGGCCCATGAACACTGAAGCTTTCTTT. It codes for CSVQGRPMNTEAFF.

This clone was found once. The V and J genes are TRBV9 and TRBJ2-5, with a tentative D call TRBD1 (5 bases). CDR3 length equals 13 residues. Germline V CDR1 and CDR2: SGDLS, YYNGEE. Trimming cost V 0 bases and J 9 bases, with 12 bases left between them. CDR3 protein: CASSVATLGAQYF. The CDR3 DNA reads as TGTGCCAGCAGCGTAGCTACCCTAGGGGCCCAGTACTTC.

The V call is TRBV5-1, the J call TRBJ1-2; no firm D call. The length of the CDR3 is 14 residues. With 0 bases removed from V and 2 bases from J, the gap between germline ends came to 8 bases. Germline CDR1 and CDR2: SGHRS and YFSETQ. The CDR3 reads CASSLVGGNYGYTF. In nucleotides, the CDR3 is TGCGCCAGCAGCTTGGTAGGCGGAAACTATGGCTACACCTTC.

In this sample, this clone turned up once. This chain joins TRBV19 and TRBJ1-1; a possible D gene is TRBD1 (5 bases). The length of the CDR3 is 15 residues. The germline V gene has CDR1 LNHDA and CDR2 SQIVND (reference sequence). V was cut by 3 bases and J by 2 bases, with 13 bases left in between. The CDR3 spells CASSIRARPNTEAFF. CDR3 coding DNA: TGTGCCAGTAGTATCAGGGCCCGACCAAACACTGAAGCTTTCTTT.

This chain joins TRBV15 and TRBJ2-5; 10 bases align to TRBD2. CDR3 length equals 16 residues. Germline CDR1 is LNHNV and CDR2 is YYDKDF (reference sequence). Losses at the gene ends were 5 bases for V and 3 bases for J; bases not matched to a gene: 9. CDR3 coding DNA: TGTGCCACCAGCGATGAAGGACTAGCGGTAGAAGAGACCCAGTACTTC. Its translation: CATSDEGLAVEETQYF.

This clone was counted once. V usage is TRBV27 and J usage is TRBJ1-5; D ambiguous. CDR1 is MNHEY, CDR2 SMNVEV, per germline (reference sequence). The V and J ends lost 4 bases and 4 bases respectively, with 11 bases between them. CDR3 size: 14 residues. CDR3 sequence reads: CASSSTTGNQPQHF. CDR3 in DNA: TGTGCCAGCAGTTCAACGACGGGAAATCAGCCCCAGCATTTT.

This sequence joins TRBV15 and TRBJ1-3, with D unresolved. CDR3 length: 14 residues. Germline V gene lookup returns CDR1 LNHNV and CDR2 YYDKDF (reference sequence). V was shortened by 1 base and J by 2 bases, with 6 bases between the two germline ends. The CDR3 region has the DNA TGTGCCACCAGCAGAGTCCCGCCTGGAAACACCATATATTTT. It codes for CATSRVPPGNTIYF.

The rearrangement joins TRBV2 to TRBJ1-4, with 9 bases aligning to TRBD1. CDR3 length: 14 residues. The germline V gene encodes CDR1 SNHLY and CDR2 FYNNEI. V was pared by 0 bases and J by 10 bases, with 3 bases of the junction left unmatched. The CDR3 DNA follows: TGTGCCAGCAGTGAAGCGGGACAGGGTGGAAAACTGTTTTTT. Its translation: CASSEAGQGGKLFF.

The V gene is TRBV6-5, the J gene TRBJ1-3; D is possibly TRBD1 (5 bases). This CDR3 is built from 15 residues. V was trimmed by 5 bases and J by 4 bases, leaving 15 bases between them. Germline CDR1 MNHEY, CDR2 SVGAGI. CDR3 sequence: CASSPTTGAGNTIYF. DNA of the CDR3: TGTGCCAGCAGTCCAACTACAGGAGCGGGAAACACCATATATTTT.

This clone showed up just a few times. The genes are TRBV6-1 and TRBJ2-2; weak D call: TRBD2 (6 bases). This CDR3 spans 15 amino acids. Deletions cut 3 bases from V and 6 bases from J, with 14 bases between. The germline V gene encodes CDR1 MNHNS and CDR2 SASEGT. CDR3 DNA sequence: TGTGCCAGCAGTGATAGGGCTTGGGGGGCCGGGGAGCTGTTTTTT. It translates to CASSDRAWGAGELFF.

The rearrangement uses TRBV19 and TRBJ2-7; 11 positions agree with TRBD2. The CDR3 loop spans 18 amino acids. In germline, CDR1 is LNHDA, CDR2 SQIVND (reference sequence). Germline trimming cut 1 base from V and 3 bases from J; bases unmatched to any gene: 11. CDR3 protein: CASSIAPNPGLAVYEQYF. In nucleotides, the CDR3 is TGTGCCAGTAGTATAGCCCCTAACCCGGGACTAGCGGTCTACGAGCAGTACTTC.